These T cell receptor beta chains were read from a single sample in a study of early T cells in non-severe SARS-CoV-2 infection. TCRdb itself ran the 5' RACE reads through MiXCR, one entry per CDR3 protein. The sample lists some 30,000 distinct CDR3 sequences; roughly 5.8% were seen once. The sample was whole blood. These receptors were obtained from an adult who was a healthcare worker with PCR-confirmed SARS-CoV-2 infection or an uninfected control (not recorded which). Both conserved end residues are part of each CDR3.

j_call v_call cdr3_aa
TRBJ2-1 TRBV10-3 CAISGPGVGQVLNEQFF
TRBJ2-1 TRBV12-2 CASRLGRKWEWTYNEQFF
TRBJ2-7 TRBV5-8 CASSGEAGQPYF
TRBJ2-7 TRBV3-1 CASSQVQGYEQYF
TRBJ2-1 TRBV6-1 CASSEVASSYNEQFF
TRBJ2-7 TRBV7-9 CASSPPDRIYEQYF
TRBJ2-3 TRBV25-1 CASSPSAGSTDTQYF
TRBJ2-3 TRBV28 CASSRALGDTQYF
TRBJ2-7 TRBV12-3/TRBV12-4 CASRQNLAGVHEQYF
TRBJ2-4 TRBV18 CASSRIRDGGYVAKNIQYF
TRBJ1-1 TRBV18 CASSPSPNTEAFF
TRBJ2-5 TRBV11-3 CASSFGGRETQYF
TRBJ1-1 TRBV20-1 CSAFRTANTEAFF
TRBJ2-3 TRBV7-8 CASSTGLAGAAQYF
TRBJ1-6 TRBV6-1 CASSLQDNSPLHF
TRBJ2-1 TRBV20-1 CSARIRGLLLNEQFF
TRBJ1-5 TRBV2 CASSVGLWQPQHF
TRBJ2-1 TRBV11-2 CASQLVASNEQFF
TRBJ2-2 TRBV27 CASSPWDRGINTGELFF
TRBJ1-5 TRBV18 CASSPSSGNQPQHF
TRBJ2-3 TRBV20-1 CSASRPDSTDTQYF
TRBJ1-5 TRBV4-1 CASSQEGTGSFQPQHF
TRBJ2-3 TRBV10-1 CASSESGEGRGTQYF
TRBJ2-5 TRBV11-1 CASSLVGLLQETQYF
TRBJ1-5 TRBV5-1 CASSLGTGGRQPQHF
TRBJ1-3 TRBV20-1 CSAKHPRGRNTIYF
TRBJ2-7 TRBV7-3 CASSSPSGLYEQYF
TRBJ2-7 TRBV2 CAREQGEWPYEQYF
TRBJ1-2 TRBV28 CASRSTGRYGYTF
TRBJ1-1 TRBV20-1 CSARPSGSRSPEAFF
TRBJ1-1 TRBV9 CASSVGSRTANTEAFF
TRBJ2-1 TRBV5-1 CASSLVSALVNEQFF
TRBJ2-3 TRBV4-2 CASSQDLLAGAGTDTQYF
TRBJ1-3 TRBV10-2 CASRGDRRSGNTIYF
TRBJ2-7 TRBV7-2 CASSLVRGSPYEQYF
TRBJ2-5 TRBV9 CASSVSPATNQETQYF
TRBJ1-2 TRBV7-8 CASSLGSGFGYTF
TRBJ2-2 TRBV7-6 CASSGLYTGELFF
TRBJ2-7 TRBV20-1 CSSSSELSYEQYF
TRBJ2-7 TRBV7-2 CASSSRSGREPYEQYF
TRBJ2-2 TRBV7-6 CASSLVGYAGELFF
TRBJ2-2 TRBV7-3 CASSTTGLAGVTGELFF
TRBJ2-1 TRBV12-5 CASGPDGREPYNEQFF
TRBJ2-1 TRBV5-1 CASSLEARTSGNEQFF
TRBJ1-6 TRBV28 CASSLQSTYNSPLHF
TRBJ2-3 TRBV10-2 CASSPSGRADTQYF
TRBJ2-1 TRBV5-1 CASSLERGSPSSYNEQFF
TRBJ2-3 TRBV28 CASQEIRESIDTQYF
TRBJ1-1 TRBV5-1 CASQTNPPVDEAFF
TRBJ2-7 TRBV11-2 CASSQLGRSYEQYF
TRBJ2-5 TRBV24-1 CATSDPGHGQETQYF
TRBJ2-7 TRBV28 CASTGGSGGSYEQYF
TRBJ2-7 TRBV11-2 CASSLAQKPYEQYF